This T cell receptor (beta chain) was identified during a study of identical twins. Findings and limits, study-wide: Invariant cells of the MAIT and iNKT types might have partly distorted the zero-insertion analyses. Weaker excess twin sharing was seen among beta out-of-frame sequences. Among monozygotic twins, out-of-frame TCR alpha sharing exceeded what models predicted.

The V gene lost 7 bases and the J gene lost 4 bases, with 11 bases spanning the gap. The CDR3 covers 12 residues. Germline CDR1 SQVTM, CDR2 ANQGSEA. This clonotype was counted many times. Its antigen is undetermined. TCRdb re-analysed the 5' RACE reads in MiXCR, keeping a single row per CDR3 protein. The sample consists of 200,000 to 250,000 distinct CDR3 sequences, 7.5% of them appearing once. These data were also reused for a study on yellow fever vaccine responses in identical twins.

The TCR comes from a woman between 18 and 29 years old in good health. The sequenced sample consisted of memory (CD45RO+) T cells sorted from blood. V gene TRBV29-1 combines with J gene TRBJ2-1; a possible D gene is TRBD2 (6 bases). The CDR3 coding sequence is TGCAGCGCAGGACTACTTTACAATGAGCAGTTCTTC. The encoded protein is CSAGLLYNEQFF.